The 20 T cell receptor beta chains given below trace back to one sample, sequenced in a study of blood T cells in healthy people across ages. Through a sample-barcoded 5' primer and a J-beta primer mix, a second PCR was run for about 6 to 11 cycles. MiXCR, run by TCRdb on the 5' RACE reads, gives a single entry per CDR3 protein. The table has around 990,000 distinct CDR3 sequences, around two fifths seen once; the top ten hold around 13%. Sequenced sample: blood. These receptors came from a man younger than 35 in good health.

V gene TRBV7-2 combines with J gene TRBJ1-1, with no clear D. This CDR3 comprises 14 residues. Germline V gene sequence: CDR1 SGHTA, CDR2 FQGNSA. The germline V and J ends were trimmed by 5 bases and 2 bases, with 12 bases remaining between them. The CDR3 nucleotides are TGTGCCAGCAGCCGCCCGGGTGGCAACACTGAAGCTTTCTTT. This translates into CASSRPGGNTEAFF.

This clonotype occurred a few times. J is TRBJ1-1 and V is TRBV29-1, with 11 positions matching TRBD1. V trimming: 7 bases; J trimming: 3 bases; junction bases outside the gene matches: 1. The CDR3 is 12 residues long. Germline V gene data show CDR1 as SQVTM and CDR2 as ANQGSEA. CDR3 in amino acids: CSGTGGDTEAFF. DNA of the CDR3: TGCAGCGGGACAGGGGGCGACACTGAAGCTTTCTTT.

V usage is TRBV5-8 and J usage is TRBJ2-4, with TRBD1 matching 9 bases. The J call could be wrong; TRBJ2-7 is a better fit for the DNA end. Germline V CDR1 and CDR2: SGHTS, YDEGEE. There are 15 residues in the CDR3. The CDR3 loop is CASSLTDRGYYEQYF. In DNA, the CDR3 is TGTGCCAGCAGCCTCACGGACAGGGGCTACTACGAGCAGTACTTC.

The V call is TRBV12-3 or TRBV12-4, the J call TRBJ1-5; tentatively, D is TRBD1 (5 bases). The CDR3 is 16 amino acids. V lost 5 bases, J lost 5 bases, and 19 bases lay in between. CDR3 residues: CASSLGGGNRYQPQHF. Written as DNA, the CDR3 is TGTGCCAGCAGTCTCGGGGGGGGGAACAGGTATCAGCCCCAGCATTTT.

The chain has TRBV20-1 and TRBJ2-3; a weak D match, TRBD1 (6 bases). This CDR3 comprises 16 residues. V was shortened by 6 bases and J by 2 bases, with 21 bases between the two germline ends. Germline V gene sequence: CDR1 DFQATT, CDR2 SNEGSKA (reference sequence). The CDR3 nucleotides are TGCAGTGCCACGAACCCCGGGTCAGGGGACACAGATACGCAGTATTTT. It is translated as CSATNPGSGDTDTQYF.

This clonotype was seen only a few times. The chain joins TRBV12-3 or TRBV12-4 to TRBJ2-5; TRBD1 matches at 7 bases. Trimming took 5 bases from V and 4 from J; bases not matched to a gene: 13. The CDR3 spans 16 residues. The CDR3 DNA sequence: TGTGCCAGCAGTCCCTGGGACAGATCATCCCCAGAGACCCAGTACTTC. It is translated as CASSPWDRSSPETQYF.

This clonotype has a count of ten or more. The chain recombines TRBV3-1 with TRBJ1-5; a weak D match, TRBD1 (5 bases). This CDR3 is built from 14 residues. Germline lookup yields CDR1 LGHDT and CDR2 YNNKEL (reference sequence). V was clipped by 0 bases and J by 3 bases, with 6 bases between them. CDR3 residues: CASSQEQANQPQHF. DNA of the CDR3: TGTGCCAGCAGCCAAGAACAGGCCAATCAGCCCCAGCATTTT.

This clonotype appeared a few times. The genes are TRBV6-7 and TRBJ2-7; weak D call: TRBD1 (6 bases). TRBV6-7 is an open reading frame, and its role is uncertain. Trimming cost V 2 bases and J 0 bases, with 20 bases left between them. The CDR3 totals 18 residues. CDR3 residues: CASSYPKGGWTVSYEQYF. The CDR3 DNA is TGTGCCAGCAGTTACCCGAAAGGGGGTTGGACCGTCTCCTACGAGCAGTACTTC.

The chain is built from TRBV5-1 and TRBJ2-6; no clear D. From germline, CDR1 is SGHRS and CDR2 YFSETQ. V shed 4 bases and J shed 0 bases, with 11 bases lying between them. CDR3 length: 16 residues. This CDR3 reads CASSPSPASGANVLTF. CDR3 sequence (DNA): TGCGCCAGCAGCCCCTCCCCCGCCTCTGGGGCCAACGTCCTGACTTTC.

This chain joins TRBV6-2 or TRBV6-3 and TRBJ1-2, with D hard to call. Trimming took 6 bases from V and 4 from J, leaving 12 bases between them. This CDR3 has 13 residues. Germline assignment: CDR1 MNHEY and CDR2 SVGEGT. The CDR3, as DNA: TGTGCCAGCAGGATGCTACAGAGCTATGGCTACACCTTC. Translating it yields CASRMLQSYGYTF.

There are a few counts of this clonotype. This CDR3 reads CSVESPLGIPHGYEQYF. CDR3 DNA: TGCAGCGTTGAATCACCCTTGGGGATCCCCCACGGGTACGAGCAGTACTTC. The genes are TRBV29-1 and TRBJ2-7; D gene unclear. CDR3 length equals 17 residues. Trimming pared 2 bases from V and 4 bases from J, leaving 24 bases between. Germline V CDR1 and CDR2: SQVTM, ANQGSEA.

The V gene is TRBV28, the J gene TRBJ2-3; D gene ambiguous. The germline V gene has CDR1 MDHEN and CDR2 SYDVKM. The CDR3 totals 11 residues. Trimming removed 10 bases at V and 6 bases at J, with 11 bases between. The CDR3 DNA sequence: TGTGCCACCGCCGGGTTGGATACGCAGTATTTT. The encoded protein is CATAGLDTQYF.

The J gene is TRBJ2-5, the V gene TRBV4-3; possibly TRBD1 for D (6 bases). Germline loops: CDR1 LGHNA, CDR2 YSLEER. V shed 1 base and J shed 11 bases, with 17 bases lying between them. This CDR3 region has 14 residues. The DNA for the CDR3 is TGCGCCAGCAGCCAAGGGGACACCGGCAATGAGCAGTACTTC. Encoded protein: CASSQGDTGNEQYF.

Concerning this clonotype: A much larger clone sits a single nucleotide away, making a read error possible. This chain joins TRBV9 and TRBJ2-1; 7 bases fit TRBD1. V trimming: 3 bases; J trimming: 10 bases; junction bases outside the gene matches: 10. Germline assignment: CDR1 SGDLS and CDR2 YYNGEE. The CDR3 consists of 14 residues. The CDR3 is CASSAQSTGEEQFF. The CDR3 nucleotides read TGTGCCAGCAGCGCACAATCAACAGGGGAGGAGCAGTTCTTC.

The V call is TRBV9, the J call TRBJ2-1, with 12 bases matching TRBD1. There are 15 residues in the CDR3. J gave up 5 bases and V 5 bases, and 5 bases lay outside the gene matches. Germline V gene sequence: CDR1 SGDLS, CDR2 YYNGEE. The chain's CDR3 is CASSEGQGANNEQFF. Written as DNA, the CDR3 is TGTGCCAGCAGTGAGGGACAGGGGGCGAACAATGAGCAGTTCTTC. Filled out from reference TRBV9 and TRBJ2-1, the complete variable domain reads DSGVTQTPKHLITATGQRVTLRCSPRSGDLSVYWYQQSLDQGLQFLIQYYNGEERAKGNILERFSAQQFPDLHSELNLSSLELGDSALYFCASSEGQGANNEQFFGPGTRLTVL.

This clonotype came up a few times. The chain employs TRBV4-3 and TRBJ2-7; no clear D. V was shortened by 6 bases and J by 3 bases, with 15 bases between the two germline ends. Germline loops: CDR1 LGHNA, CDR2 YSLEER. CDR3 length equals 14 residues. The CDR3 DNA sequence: TGCGCCAGCAGTCCCGGATCAAACCGCTACGAGCAGTACTTC. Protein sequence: CASSPGSNRYEQYF.

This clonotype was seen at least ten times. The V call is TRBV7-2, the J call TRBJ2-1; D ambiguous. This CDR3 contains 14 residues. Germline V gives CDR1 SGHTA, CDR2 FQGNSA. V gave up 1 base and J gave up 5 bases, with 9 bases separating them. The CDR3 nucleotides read TGTGCCAGCAGCTTAGAGTTCGGAAACAATGAGCAGTTCTTC. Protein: CASSLEFGNNEQFF. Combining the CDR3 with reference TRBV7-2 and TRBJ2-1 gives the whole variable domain GAGVSQSPSNKVTEKGKDVELRCDPISGHTALYWYRQSLGQGLEFLIYFQGNSAPDKSGLPSDRFSAERTGGSVSTLTIQRTQQEDSAVYLCASSLEFGNNEQFFGPGTRLTVL.

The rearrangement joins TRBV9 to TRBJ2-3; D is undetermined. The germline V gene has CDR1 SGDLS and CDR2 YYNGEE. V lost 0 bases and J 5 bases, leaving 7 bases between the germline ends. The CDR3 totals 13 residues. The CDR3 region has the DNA TGTGCCAGCAGCGTAGCCCCAGGAGATACGCAGTATTTT. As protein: CASSVAPGDTQYF.

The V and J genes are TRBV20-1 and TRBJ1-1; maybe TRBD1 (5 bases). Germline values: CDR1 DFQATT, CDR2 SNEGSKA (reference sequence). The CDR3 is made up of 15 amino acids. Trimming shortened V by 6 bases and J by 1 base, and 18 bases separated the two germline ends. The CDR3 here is CSAHYRKGQNTEAFF. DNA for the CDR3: TGCAGTGCCCACTATCGGAAAGGACAGAACACTGAAGCTTTCTTT.

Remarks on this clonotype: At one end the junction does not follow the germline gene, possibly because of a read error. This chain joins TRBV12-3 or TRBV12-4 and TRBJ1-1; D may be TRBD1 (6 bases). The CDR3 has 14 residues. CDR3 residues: CARSLRGQHTEAFF. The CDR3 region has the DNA TGTGCCCGCAGTTTACGGGGGCAGCACACTGAAGCTTTCTTT.